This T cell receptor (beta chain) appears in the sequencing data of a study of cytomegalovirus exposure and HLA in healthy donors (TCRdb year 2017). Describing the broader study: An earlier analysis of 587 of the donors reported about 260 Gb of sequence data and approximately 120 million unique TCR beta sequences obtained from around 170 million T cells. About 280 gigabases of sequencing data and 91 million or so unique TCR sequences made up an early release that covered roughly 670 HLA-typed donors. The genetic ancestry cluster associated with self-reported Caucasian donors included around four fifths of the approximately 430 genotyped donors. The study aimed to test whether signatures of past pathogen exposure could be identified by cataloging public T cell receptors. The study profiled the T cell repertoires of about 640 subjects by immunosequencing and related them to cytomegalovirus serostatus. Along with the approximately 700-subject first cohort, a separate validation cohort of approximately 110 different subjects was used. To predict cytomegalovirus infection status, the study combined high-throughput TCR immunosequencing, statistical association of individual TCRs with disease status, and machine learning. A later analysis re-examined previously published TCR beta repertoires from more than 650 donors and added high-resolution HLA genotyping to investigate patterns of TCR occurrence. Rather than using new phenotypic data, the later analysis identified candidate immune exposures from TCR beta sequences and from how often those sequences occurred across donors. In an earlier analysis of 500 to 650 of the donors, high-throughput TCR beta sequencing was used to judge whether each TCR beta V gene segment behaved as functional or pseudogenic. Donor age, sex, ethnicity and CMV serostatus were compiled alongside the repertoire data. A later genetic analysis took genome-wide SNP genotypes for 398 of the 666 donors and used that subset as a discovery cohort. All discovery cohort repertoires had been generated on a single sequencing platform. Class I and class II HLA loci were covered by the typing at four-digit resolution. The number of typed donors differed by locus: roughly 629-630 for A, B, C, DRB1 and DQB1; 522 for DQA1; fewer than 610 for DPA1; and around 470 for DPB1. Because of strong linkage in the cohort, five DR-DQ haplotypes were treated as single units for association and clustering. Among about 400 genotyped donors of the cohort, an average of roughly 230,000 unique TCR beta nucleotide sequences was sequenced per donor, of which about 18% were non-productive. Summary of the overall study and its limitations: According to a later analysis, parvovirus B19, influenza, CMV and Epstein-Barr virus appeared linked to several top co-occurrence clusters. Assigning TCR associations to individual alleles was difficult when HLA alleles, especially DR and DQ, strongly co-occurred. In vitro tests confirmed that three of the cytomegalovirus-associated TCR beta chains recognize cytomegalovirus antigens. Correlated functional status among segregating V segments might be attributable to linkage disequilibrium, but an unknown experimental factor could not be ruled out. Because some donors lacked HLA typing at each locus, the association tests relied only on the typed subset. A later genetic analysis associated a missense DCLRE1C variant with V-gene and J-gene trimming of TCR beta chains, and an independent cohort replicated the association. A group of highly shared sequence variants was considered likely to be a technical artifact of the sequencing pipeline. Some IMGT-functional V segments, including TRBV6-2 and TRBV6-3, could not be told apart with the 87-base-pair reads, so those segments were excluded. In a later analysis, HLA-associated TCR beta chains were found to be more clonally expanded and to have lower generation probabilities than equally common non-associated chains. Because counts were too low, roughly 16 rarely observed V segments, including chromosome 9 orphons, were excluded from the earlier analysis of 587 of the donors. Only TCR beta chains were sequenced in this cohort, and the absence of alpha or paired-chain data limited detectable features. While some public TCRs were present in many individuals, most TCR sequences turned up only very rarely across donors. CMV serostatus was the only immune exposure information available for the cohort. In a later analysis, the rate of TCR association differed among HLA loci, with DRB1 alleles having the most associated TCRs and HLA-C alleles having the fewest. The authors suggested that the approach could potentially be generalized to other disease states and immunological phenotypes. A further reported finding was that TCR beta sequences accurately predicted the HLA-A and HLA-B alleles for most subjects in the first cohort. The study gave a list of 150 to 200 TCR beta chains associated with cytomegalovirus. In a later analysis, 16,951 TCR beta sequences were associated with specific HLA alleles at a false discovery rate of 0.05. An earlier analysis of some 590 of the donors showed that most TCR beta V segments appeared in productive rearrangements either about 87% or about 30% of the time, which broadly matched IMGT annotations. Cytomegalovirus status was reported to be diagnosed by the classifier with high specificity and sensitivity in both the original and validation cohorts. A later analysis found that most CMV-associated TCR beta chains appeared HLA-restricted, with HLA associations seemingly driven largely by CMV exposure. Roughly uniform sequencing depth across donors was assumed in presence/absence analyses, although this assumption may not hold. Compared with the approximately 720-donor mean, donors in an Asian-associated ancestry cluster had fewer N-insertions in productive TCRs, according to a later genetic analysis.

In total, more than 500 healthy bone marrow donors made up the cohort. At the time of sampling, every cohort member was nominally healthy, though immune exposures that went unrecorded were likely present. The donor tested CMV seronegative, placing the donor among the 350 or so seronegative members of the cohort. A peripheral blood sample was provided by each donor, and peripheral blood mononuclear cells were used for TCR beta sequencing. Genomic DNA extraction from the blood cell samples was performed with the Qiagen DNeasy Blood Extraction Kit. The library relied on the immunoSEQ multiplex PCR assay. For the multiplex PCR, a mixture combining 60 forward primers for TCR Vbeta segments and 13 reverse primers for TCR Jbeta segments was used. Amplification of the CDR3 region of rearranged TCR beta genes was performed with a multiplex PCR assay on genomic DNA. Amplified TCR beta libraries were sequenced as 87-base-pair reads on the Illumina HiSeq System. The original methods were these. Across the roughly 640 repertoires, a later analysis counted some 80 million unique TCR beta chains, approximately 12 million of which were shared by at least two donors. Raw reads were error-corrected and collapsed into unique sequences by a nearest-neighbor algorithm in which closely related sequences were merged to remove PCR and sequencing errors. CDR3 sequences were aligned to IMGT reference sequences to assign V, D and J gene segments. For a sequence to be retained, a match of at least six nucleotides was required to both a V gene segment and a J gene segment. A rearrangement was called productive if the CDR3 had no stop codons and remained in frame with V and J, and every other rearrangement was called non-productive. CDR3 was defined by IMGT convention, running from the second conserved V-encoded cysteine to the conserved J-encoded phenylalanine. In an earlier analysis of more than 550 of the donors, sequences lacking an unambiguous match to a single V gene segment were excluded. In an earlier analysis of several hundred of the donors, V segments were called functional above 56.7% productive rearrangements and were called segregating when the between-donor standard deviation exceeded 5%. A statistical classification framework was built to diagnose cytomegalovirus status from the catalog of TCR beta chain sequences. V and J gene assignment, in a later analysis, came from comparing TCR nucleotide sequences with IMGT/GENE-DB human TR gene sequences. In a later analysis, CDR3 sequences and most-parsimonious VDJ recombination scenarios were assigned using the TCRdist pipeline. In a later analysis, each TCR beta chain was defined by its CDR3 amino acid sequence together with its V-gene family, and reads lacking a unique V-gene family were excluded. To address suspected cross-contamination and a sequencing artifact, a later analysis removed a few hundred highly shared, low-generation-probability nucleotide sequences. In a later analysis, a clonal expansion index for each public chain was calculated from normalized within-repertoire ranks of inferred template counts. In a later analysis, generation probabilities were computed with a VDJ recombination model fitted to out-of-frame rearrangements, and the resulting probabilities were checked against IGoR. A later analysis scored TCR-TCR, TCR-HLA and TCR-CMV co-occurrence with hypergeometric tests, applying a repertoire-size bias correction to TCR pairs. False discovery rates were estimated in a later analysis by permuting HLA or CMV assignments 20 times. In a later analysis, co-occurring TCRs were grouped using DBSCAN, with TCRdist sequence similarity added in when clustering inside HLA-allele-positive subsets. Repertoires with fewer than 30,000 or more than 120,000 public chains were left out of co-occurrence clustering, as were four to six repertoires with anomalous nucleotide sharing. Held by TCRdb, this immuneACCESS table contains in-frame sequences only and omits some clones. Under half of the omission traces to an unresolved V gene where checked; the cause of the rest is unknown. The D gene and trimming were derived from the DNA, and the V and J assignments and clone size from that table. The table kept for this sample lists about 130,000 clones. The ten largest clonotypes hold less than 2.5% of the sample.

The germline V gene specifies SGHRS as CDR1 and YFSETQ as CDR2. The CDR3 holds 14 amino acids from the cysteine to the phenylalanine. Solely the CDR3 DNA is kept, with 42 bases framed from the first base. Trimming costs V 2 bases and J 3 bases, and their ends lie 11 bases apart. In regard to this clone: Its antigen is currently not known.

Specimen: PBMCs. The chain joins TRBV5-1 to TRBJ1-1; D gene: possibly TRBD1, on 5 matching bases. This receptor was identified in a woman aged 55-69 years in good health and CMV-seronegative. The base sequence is TGCGCCAGCAGCTTAAGTGGGGGGTACACTGAAGCTTTCTTT. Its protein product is CASSLSGGYTEAFF.